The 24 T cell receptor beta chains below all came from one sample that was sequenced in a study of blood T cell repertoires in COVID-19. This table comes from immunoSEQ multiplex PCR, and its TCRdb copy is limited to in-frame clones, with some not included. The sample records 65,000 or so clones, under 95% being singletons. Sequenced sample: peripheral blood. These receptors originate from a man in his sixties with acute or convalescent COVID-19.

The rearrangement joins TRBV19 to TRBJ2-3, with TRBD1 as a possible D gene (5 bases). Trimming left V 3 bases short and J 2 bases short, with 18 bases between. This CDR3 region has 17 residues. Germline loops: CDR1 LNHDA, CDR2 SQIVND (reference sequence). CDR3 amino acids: CASSIGMGPRPTDTQYF. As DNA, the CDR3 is TGTGCCAGTAGTATTGGAATGGGGCCCAGACCCACAGATACGCAGTATTTT.

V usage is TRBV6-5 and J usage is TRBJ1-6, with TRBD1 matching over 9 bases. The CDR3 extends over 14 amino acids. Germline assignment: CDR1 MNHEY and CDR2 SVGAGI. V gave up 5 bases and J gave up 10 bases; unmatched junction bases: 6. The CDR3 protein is CASSRTGDGSPLHF. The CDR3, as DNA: TGTGCCAGCAGTCGGACAGGGGACGGATCACCCCTCCACTTT.

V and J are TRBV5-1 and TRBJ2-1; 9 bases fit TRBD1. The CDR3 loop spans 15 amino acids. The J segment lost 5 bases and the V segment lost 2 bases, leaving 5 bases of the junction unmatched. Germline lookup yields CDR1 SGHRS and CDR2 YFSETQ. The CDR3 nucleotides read TGCGCCAGCAGCTTTGGGACAGGGTCCCACAATGAGCAGTTCTTC. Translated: CASSFGTGSHNEQFF.

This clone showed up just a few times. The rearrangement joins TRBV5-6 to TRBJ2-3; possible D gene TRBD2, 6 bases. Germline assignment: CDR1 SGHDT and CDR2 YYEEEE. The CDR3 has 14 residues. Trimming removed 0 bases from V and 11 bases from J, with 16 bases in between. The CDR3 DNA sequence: TGTGCCAGCAGCTTGGTCCGGCGGGGCCAGGAGCAGTATTTT. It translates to CASSLVRRGQEQYF.

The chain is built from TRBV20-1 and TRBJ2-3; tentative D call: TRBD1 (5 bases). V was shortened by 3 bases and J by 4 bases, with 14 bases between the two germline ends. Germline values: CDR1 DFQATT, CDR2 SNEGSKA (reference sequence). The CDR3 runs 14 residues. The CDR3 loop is CSASPSGQADTQYF. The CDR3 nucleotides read TGCAGTGCTAGTCCATCAGGGCAAGCAGATACGCAGTATTTT.

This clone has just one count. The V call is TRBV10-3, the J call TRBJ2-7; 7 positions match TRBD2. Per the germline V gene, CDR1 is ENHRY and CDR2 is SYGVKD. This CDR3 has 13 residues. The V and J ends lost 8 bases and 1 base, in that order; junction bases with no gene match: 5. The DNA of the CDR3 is TGTGCCATCTCCGCTAGCGGATCCTACGAGCAGTACTTC. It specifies CAISASGSYEQYF.

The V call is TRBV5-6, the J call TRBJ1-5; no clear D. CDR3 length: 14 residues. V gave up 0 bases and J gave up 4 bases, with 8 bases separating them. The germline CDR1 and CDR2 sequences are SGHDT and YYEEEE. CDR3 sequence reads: CASSLGATNQPQHF. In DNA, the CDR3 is TGTGCCAGCAGCTTGGGTGCAACTAATCAGCCCCAGCATTTT.

The CDR3 sequence is CASSQAGGLETQYF. The DNA for the CDR3 is TGCGCCAGCAGCCAAGCGGGGGGGCTCGAGACCCAGTACTTC. The chain has TRBV5-1 and TRBJ2-5, with TRBD2 matching 10 bases. The V gene's germline CDR1 is SGHRS and CDR2 YFSETQ. Germline trimming cut 4 bases from V and 5 bases from J; bases unmatched to any gene: 5. This CDR3 has 14 amino acids.

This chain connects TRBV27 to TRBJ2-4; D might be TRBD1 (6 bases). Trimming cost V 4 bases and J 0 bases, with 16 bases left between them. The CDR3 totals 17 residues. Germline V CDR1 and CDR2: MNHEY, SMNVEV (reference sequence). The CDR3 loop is CASSSWTESIAKNIQYF. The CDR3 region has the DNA TGTGCCAGCAGTTCGTGGACAGAGAGCATAGCCAAAAACATTCAGTACTTC.

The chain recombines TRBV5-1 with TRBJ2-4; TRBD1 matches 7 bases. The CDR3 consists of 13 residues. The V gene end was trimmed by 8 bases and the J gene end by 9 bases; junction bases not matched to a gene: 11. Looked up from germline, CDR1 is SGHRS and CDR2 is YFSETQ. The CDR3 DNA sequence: TGCGCCAGTAGCGACAGGGCGTCGGCCATTCAGTACTTC. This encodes CASSDRASAIQYF.

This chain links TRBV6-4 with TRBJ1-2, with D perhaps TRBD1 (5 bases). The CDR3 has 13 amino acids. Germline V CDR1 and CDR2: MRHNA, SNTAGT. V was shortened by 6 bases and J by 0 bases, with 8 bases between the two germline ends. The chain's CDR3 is CASRRGTNYGYTF. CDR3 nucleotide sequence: TGTGCCAGCAGGCGGGGGACTAACTATGGCTACACCTTC.

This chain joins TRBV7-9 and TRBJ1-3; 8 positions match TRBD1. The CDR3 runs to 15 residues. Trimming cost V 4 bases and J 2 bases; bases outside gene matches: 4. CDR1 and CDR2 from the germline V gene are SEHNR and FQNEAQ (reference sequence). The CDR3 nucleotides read TGTGCCAGCAGCTCTTGGACAGGGACTGGAAACACCATATATTTT. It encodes CASSSWTGTGNTIYF.

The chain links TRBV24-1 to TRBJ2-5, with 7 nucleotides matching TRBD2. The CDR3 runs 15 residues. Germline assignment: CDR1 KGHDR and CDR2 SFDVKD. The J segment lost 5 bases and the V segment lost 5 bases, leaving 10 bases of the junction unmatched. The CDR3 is CATSVLGGSRETQYF. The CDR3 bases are TGTGCCACCAGTGTCCTGGGAGGGAGTCGGGAGACCCAGTACTTC.

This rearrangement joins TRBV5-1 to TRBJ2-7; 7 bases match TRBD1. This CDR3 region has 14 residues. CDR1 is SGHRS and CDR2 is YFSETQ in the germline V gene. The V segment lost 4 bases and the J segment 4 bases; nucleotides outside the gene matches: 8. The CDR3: CASSQSPTGYEQYF. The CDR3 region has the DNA TGCGCCAGCAGCCAGAGCCCGACAGGGTACGAGCAGTACTTC.

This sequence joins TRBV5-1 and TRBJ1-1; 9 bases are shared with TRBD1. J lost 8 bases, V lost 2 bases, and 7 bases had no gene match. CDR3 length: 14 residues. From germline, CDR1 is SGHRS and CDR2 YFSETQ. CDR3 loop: CASSFPRTGEEAFF. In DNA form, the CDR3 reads TGCGCCAGCAGCTTTCCCCGGACAGGGGAAGAAGCTTTCTTT.

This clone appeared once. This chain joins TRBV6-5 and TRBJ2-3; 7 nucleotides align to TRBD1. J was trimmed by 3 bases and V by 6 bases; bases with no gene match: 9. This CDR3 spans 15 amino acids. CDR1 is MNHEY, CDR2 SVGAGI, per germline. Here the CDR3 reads CASRQPGQTTDTQYF. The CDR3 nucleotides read TGTGCCAGCAGGCAACCGGGACAGACAACAGATACGCAGTATTTT.

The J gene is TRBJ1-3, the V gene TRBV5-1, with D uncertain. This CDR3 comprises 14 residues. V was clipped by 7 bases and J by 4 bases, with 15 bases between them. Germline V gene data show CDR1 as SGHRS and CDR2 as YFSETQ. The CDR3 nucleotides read TGCGCCAGCCGTACCGAGGGCGGGGGAAACACCATATATTTT. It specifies CASRTEGGGNTIYF.

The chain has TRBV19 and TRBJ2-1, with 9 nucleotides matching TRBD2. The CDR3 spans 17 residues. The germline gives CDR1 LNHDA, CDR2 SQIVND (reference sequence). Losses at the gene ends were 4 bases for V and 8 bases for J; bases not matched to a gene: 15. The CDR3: CASSTSPYAGGVYEQFF. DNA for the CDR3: TGTGCCAGTAGTACCTCTCCTTACGCGGGGGGGGTTTATGAGCAGTTCTTC.

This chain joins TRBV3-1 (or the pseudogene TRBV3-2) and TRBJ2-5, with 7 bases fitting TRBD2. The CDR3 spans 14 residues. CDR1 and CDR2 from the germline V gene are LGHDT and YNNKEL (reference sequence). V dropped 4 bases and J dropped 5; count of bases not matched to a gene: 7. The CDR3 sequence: CASSLYGRQETQYF. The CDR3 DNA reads TGTGCCAGCAGCCTTTACGGGAGGCAGGAGACCCAGTACTTC.

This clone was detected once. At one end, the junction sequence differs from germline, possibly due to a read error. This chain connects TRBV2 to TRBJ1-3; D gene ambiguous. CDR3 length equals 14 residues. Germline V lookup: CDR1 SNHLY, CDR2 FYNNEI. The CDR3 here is CASREGSSGNTIYF. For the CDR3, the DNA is TGTGCCAGCAGGGAAGGGAGCTCTGGAAACACCATATATTTT.

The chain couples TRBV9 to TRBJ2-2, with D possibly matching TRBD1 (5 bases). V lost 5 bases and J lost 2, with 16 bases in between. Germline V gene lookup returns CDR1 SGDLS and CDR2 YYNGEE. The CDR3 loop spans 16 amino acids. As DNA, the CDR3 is TGTGCCAGCAGGGGGCTGGACACCGCAAACACCGGGGAGCTGTTTTTT. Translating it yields CASRGLDTANTGELFF.

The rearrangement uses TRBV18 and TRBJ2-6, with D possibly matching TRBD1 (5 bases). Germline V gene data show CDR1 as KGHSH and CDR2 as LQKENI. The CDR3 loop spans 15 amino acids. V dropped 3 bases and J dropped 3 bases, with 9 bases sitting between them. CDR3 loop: CASSPQGSGANVLTF. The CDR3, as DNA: TGTGCCAGCTCACCTCAGGGTAGTGGGGCCAACGTCCTGACTTTC.

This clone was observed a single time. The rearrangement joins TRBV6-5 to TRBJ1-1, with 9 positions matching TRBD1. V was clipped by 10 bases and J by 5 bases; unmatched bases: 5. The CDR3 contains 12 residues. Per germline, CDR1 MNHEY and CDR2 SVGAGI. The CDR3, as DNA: TGTGCCACGTACAGGGGGCGAACTGAAGCTTTCTTT. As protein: CATYRGRTEAFF.

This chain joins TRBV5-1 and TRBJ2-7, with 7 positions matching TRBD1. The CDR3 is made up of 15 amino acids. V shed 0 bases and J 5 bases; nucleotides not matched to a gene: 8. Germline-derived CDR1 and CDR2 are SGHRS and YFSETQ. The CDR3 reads CASSLGRQGRNEQYF. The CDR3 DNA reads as TGCGCCAGCAGCTTGGGCCGACAGGGTCGCAACGAGCAGTACTTC.